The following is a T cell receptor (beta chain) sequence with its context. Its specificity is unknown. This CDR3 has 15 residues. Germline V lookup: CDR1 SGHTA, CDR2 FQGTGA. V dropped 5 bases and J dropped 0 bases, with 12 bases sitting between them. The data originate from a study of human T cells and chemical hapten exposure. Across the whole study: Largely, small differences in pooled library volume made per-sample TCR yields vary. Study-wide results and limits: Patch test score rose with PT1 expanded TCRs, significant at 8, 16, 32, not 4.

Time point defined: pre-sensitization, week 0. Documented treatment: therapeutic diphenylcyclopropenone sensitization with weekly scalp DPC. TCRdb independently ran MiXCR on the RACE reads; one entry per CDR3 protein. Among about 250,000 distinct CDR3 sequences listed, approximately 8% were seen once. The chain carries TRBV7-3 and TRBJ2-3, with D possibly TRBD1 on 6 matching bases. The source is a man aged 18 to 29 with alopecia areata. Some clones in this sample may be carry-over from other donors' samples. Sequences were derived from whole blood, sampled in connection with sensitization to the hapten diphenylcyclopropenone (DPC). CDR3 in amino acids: CASSKDRPSTDTQYF. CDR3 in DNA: TGTGCCAGCAGCAAAGACAGGCCTAGCACAGATACGCAGTATTTT.